There are a few counts of the clone carrying this TCR beta chain. This CDR3 has 14 amino acids. With 4 bases removed from V and 4 bases from J, the gap between germline ends came to 14 bases. Looked up from germline, CDR1 is SGHAT and CDR2 is FQDESV (reference sequence). Each participant's cohort was designated according to participant-reported clinical history. Either two negative PCRs, clearance, or symptom resolution qualified Cohort 3 donors as recovered. Sequencing used immunoSEQ multiplex PCR; TCRdb keeps in-frame clones, though not all of them. The table includes roughly 260,000 clones, 70% to 90% detected once. These data are taken from a study of blood T cell repertoires in COVID-19.

This rearrangement joins TRBV11-1 to TRBJ2-7, with D tentatively TRBD2 (6 bases). The sample was PBMCs or T cells enriched from blood (not recorded which). The receptor was isolated from a woman in her forties or fifties who had recovered from COVID-19. The CDR3 loop reads CASSSTGTAYEQYF. The DNA for the CDR3 is TGTGCCAGCAGCTCAACCGGGACTGCTTACGAGCAGTACTTC.